A selection of T cell receptor beta chains follows, all from one sample in a study of vaccination effects on CD4 cells after COVID-19. TCRdb keeps only in-frame clones here, not all; method: immunoSEQ multiplex PCR. This table holds about 61,000 clones, roughly four fifths found once. Their specific antigens are unknown. Sequencing was performed on CD4+ T cells from PBMCs cultured with HCoV-229E spike peptides, taken before COVID-19 vaccination. The origin of the receptors is a human donor who received a COVID-19 vaccine. The CDR3 runs from the conserved cysteine through the conserved F or W. D genes are given only for firm matches. Clone size is not always given. Where it is, it says once, few, many or a class for expanded clones.

D gene,V gene,CDR3 length,J gene,clone size,CDR3 protein,CDR3 DNA
TRBD1,TRBV29-1,13,TRBJ1-1,-,CSVEAGGYTEAFF,TGCAGCGTTGAGGCAGGGGGCTACACTGAAGCTTTCTTT
-,TRBV2,13,TRBJ1-5,once,CASSDRGNQPQHF,TGTGCCAGCAGTGACAGGGGCAATCAGCCCCAGCATTTT
-,TRBV5-1,13,TRBJ2-3,few,CASSLLETDTQYF,TGCGCCAGCAGCTTACTGGAGACAGATACGCAGTATTTT
TRBD1,TRBV7-9,14,TRBJ2-5,-,CASSLDRDPRTQYF,TGTGCCAGCAGCCTCGACAGGGATCCTCGGACCCAGTACTTC
-,TRBV10-3,12,TRBJ1-1,few,CAISGSGGEAFF,TGTGCCATCAGTGGGTCAGGCGGAGAAGCTTTCTTT
-,TRBV5-1,14,TRBJ2-2,-,CASSFDAVAGELFF,TGCGCCAGCAGCTTTGATGCCGTAGCCGGGGAGCTGTTTTTT
TRBD2,TRBV6-5,15,TRBJ2-1,-,CASSPRSGVYNEQFF,TGTGCCAGCAGCCCGCGGAGCGGGGTTTACAATGAGCAGTTCTTC
TRBD1,TRBV2,13,TRBJ1-5,-,CASTEDRGQPQHF,TGTGCCAGCACCGAGGACAGGGGTCAGCCCCAGCATTTT
TRBD2,TRBV10-3,16,TRBJ2-5,-,CAISEAGLAGGETQYF,TGTGCCATCAGTGAGGCCGGACTAGCGGGGGGAGAGACCCAGTACTTC
-,TRBV12-3/TRBV12-4,12,TRBJ1-3,once,CASSLVPNTIYF,TGTGCCAGCAGTTTAGTTCCAAACACCATATATTTT
-,TRBV18,16,TRBJ1-5,-,CASSPDGGAHGEPQHF,TGTGCCAGCTCACCGGACGGGGGGGCCCACGGGGAGCCCCAGCATTTT
-,TRBV6-4,15,TRBJ2-4,-,CASSDSTTAKNIQYF,TGTGCCAGCAGTGACTCTACCACAGCCAAAAACATTCAGTACTTC
TRBD2,TRBV3-1/TRBV3-2,15,TRBJ2-3,-,CASSHSGGAADTQYF,TGTGCCAGCAGCCACAGCGGGGGGGCCGCAGATACGCAGTATTTT
-,TRBV24-1,15,TRBJ2-1,-,CATSDPTSHMDEQFF,TGTGCCACCAGTGATCCTACTAGCCACATGGATGAGCAGTTCTTC
-,TRBV18,11,TRBJ2-3,-,CASSPADTQYF,TGTGCCAGCTCACCAGCTGATACGCAGTATTTT
-,TRBV28,12,TRBJ1-3,few,CASRTTAGTIYF,TGTGCCAGCAGAACGACAGCGGGCACCATATATTTT
-,TRBV9,14,TRBJ1-3,-,CASSVRGNGNTIYF,TGTGCCAGCAGCGTAAGGGGGAATGGAAACACCATATATTTT
-,TRBV4-2,14,TRBJ1-4,-,CASSQEGTNEKLFF,TGTGCCAGCAGCCAAGAGGGGACTAATGAAAAACTGTTTTTT
TRBD2,TRBV6-4,14,TRBJ2-2,-,CASRREGNTGELFF,TGTGCCAGCAGGAGGGAGGGGAACACCGGGGAGCTGTTTTTT
-,TRBV3-1/TRBV3-2,11,TRBJ2-5,-,CASSTGLAQYF,TGTGCCAGCAGCACAGGGTTGGCCCAGTACTTC
-,TRBV5-1,14,TRBJ2-1,-,CASSPGNTYNEQFF,TGCGCCAGCAGTCCCGGGAACACCTACAATGAGCAGTTCTTC
-,TRBV9,17,TRBJ2-1,-,CASSPSKPRVSHNEQFF,TGTGCCAGCAGCCCCTCGAAGCCCCGGGTTAGTCACAATGAGCAGTTCTTC
-,TRBV12-5,14,TRBJ2-5,-,CASGLGVDQETQYF,TGTGCTAGTGGTTTGGGGGTAGACCAAGAGACCCAGTACTTC
-,TRBV2,15,TRBJ1-1,-,CASRKMDRQNTEAFF,TGTGCCAGCAGAAAAATGGACAGACAGAACACTGAAGCTTTCTTT
TRBD2,TRBV24-1,15,TRBJ2-3,-,CATSAAGGPTDTQYF,TGTGCCACCAGTGCCGCGGGGGGCCCCACAGATACGCAGTATTTT
-,TRBV7-9,14,TRBJ1-1,few,CASSPQSQTTEAFF,TGTGCCAGCAGCCCTCAATCTCAGACCACTGAAGCTTTCTTT
-,TRBV19,14,TRBJ2-5,-,CASSIGTVLETQYF,TGTGCCAGTAGTATCGGGACTGTACTGGAGACCCAGTACTTC
TRBD1,TRBV5-6,16,TRBJ1-4,-,CASSLNRDRENEKLFF,TGTGCCAGCAGCTTAAATAGGGACAGGGAGAATGAAAAACTGTTTTTT
TRBD2,TRBV18,14,TRBJ2-2,-,CASSPSGGTGELFF,TGTGCCAGCTCACCTAGCGGGGGCACCGGGGAGCTGTTTTTT
-,TRBV25-1,16,TRBJ1-5,-,CASSPAVGDNNQPQHF,TGTGCCAGCAGTCCCGCCGTTGGGGACAATAATCAGCCCCAGCATTTT
-,TRBV30,12,TRBJ1-3,-,CAWSVSGNTIYF,TGTGCCTGGAGTGTCTCTGGAAACACCATATATTTT
TRBD1,TRBV9,15,TRBJ1-2,-,CASSPLRDSVWGYTF,TGTGCCAGCAGCCCACTAAGGGACAGCGTCTGGGGCTACACCTTC
-,TRBV18,13,TRBJ1-4,-,CASSQGRDEKLFF,TGTGCCAGCTCACAGGGGAGGGATGAAAAACTGTTTTTT
-,TRBV7-9,15,TRBJ2-3,-,CASTLGTARTDTQYF,TGTGCCAGCACCCTAGGAACAGCACGCACAGATACGCAGTATTTT
-,TRBV5-1,16,TRBJ1-1,-,CASSLGPVGLNTEAFF,TGCGCCAGCAGCTTGGGGCCGGTGGGACTAAACACTGAAGCTTTCTTT
-,TRBV19,13,TRBJ1-5,-,CASSDRTNQPQHF,TGTGCCAGTAGCGACAGGACCAATCAGCCCCAGCATTTT
-,TRBV27,16,TRBJ1-1,-,CASSLFGWTVGTEAFF,TGTGCCAGCAGTTTATTCGGTTGGACAGTGGGAACTGAAGCTTTCTTT
-,TRBV5-1,15,TRBJ1-6,-,CASSLERDRNSPLHF,TGCGCCAGCAGCTTGGAAAGGGACCGCAATTCACCCCTCCACTTT